This T cell receptor (beta chain) was documented in a study of neurological immune-mediated disorders (dated by TCRdb to the late 2010s). Looking at the study overall: Of the 35 or so multiple sclerosis patients, about 30 had relapsing-remitting MS and 3 had secondary progressive MS. The 85 to 110 TCR-beta libraries included longitudinal samples, technical triplicates and paired sorted CD4+ and CD8+ T-cell subsets alongside PBMC samples. The study compared peripheral blood TCR-beta repertoires of HTLV-I-associated myelopathy (HAM/TSP) patients, multiple sclerosis patients and healthy controls using UMI-based sequencing. The cohort included approximately 70 subjects: approximately 15 with HAM/TSP, around 35 with multiple sclerosis, and approximately 20 healthy controls. On the study overall, not on this receptor specifically: TCR clonal expansion was highest in HAM/TSP patients and lowest in MS patients, with MS patients falling below even healthy controls. The MS cluster showed no association with clinical or MRI features, and the authors stated that larger cohorts are needed. In a phylogenetic analysis, the repertoires of 18 out of 34 MS patients fell into a single cluster of related CDR3 sequences, pointing to a possible signature at the repertoire level. No identical CDR3 amino acid sequences were found to be shared among expanded clones across subjects, suggesting that TCR-beta repertoires were private in all groups.

For the unsorted PBMC libraries, 2 million PBMCs were stored in RNAlater at -80 degrees C until RNA extraction and were used to generate the libraries. Multiple sclerosis patients were enrolled in a US clinical protocol under which disease progression was evaluated by magnetic resonance imaging. Peripheral blood was subjected to Ficoll-Hypaque density gradient centrifugation to isolate PBMCs, which were then cryopreserved in liquid nitrogen. To synthesize cDNA, template-switch 5'RACE was performed with a primer carrying a 10-nucleotide random unique molecular identifier so that each TCR transcript was tagged. Over 180 million TCR-beta sequences, covering 15-18 subjects, were produced in each sequencing run. The RNeasy kit was used to extract total RNA. The KAPA Real-time Library Amplification kit was used to amplify TCR-beta VDJ regions with primers targeting the TCR constant region and the 5'RACE anchor. Sample indexes and Illumina adaptors were added in a first PCR, and a second PCR then increased library yield. The roughly 650 bp TCR product was size-selected on a 2% E-gel SizeSelection system after Ampure bead purification. Before pooling, library quality was checked on a Bioanalyzer, concentration was measured with Qubit, and libraries were quantified with the Kapa Library Quantification kit. An Illumina HiSeq 2500 was used to sequence the libraries paired-end at 2 x 150 bp. To increase sequence diversity, roughly 24-31% phiX was spiked into each library pool. The authors processed their data as follows. Quality-filtered reads were processed with the UMI-based MiGEC pipeline, and over 90% of raw TCR sequences were removed by the MiGEC pipeline during error correction. VDJ genes were aligned to IMGT germline references, and clonotypes were defined by unique CDR3 amino acid sequence plus V-J genes. VDJtools evaluated clonal expansion, Shannon diversity and CDR3 relatedness (CalcPairwiseDistances, ClusterSamples); CLCbio workbench built phylogenetic trees. Clones with at least 8 unique UMIs were defined as expanded, with this threshold being based on coefficient-of-variation modelling across technical triplicates. TCRdb reran the public reads through fastp at Q25 and MiXCR, keeping productive beta chains. Merged by CDR3 protein, the rows form single entries marked with the most common genes and DNA. These V and J calls derive from TCRdb rather than the authors' analysis. A total of 45,000 or so distinct CDR3 sequences appear in this sample, 3% to 3.5% of them only once. The top ten clones comprise approximately 15% of the sample.

Between the V and J ends, shortened by 3 bases and 2 bases respectively, the junction contains 12 bases. The CDR3, cysteine through phenylalanine, is 16 amino acids long. The DNA shown is the 48-base CDR3, in frame from base 1. CDR1 SGHRS and CDR2 YFSETQ are derived from the germline V gene. This clonotype was seen repeatedly, ten times or more. Its target antigen remains unknown. Qualities for individual bases were not recorded, and no much larger clone is one base off. The sequence came from a woman aged 45-65 years with multiple sclerosis. The chain employs TRBV5-1 and TRBJ2-6, with a weak D call of TRBD1 (6 bases match). The sequenced sample was PBMCs. In nucleotide form, the sequence is TGCGCCAGCAGCTCAAACAGGGACACTGGGGCCAACGTCCTGACTTTC. Its amino acids are CASSSNRDTGANVLTF. Where the CDR3 stops, the reference TRBV5-1 and TRBJ2-6 genes take over; the full variable domain is KAGVTQTPRYLIKTRGQQVTLSCSPISGHRSVSWYQQTPGQGLQFLFEYFSETQRNKGNFPGRFSGRQFSNSRSEMNVSTLELGDSALYLCASSSNRDTGANVLTFGAGSRLTVL.